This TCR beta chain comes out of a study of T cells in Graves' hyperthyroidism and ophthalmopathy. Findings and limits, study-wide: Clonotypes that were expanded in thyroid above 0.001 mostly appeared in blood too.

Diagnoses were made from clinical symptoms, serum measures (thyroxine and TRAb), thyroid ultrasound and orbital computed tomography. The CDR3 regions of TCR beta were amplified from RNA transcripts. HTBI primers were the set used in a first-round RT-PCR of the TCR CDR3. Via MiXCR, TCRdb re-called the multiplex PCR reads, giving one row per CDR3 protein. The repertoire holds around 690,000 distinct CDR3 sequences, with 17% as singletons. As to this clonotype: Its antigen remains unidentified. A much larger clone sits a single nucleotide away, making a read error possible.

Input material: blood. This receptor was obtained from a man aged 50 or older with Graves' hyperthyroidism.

CDR3 nucleotides: TGTGGCAGCACATCTCAGGGCGGGGAGCTGTTTTTT. Residues: CGSTSQGGELFF. V and J are TRBV27 and TRBJ2-2; the D gene is possibly TRBD1 (5 bases). Germline CDR1 is MNHEY and CDR2 is SMNVEV (reference sequence). The CDR3 runs 12 residues.